What follows are 21 T cell receptor beta chains derived from one specimen sequenced in a study of shared clonotypes between healthy human individuals. This table comes from immunoSEQ multiplex PCR, and its TCRdb copy is limited to in-frame clones, with some not included. The top ten clones hold 0.85% to 1.2% of a sample with roughly 2 million clones, less than 95% of them seen once. Positively selected for CCR7, the CD45RO-negative cells used as naive CD8 cells excluded terminally differentiated effector memory CD45RA+ cells. The sequenced sample consisted of naive CD8+ T cells sorted from blood. The receptor set was obtained from a man between 18 and 29 years old in good health.

This chain joins TRBV5-6 and TRBJ2-7; D unclear. The CDR3 spans 12 residues. Germline V CDR1 and CDR2: SGHDT, YYEEEE. V was cut by 2 bases and J by 4 bases, with 7 bases left in between. The CDR3 nucleotides read TGTGCCAGCAGCTTCAGGACGTACGAGCAGTACTTC. Amino acids: CASSFRTYEQYF.

The table lists this clone with a count of one. The V and J genes are TRBV30 and TRBJ2-5; TRBD2 agrees at 7 bases. CDR1 and CDR2 (germline): GTSNPN, SVGIG (reference sequence). V trimming: 2 bases; J trimming: 3 bases; junction bases outside the gene matches: 18. The CDR3 has 18 amino acids. The CDR3 DNA reads TGTGCCTGGAGTCCCCGGACTAGGTTTAGACGGGGGGAAGAGACCCAGTACTTC. Its translation is CAWSPRTRFRRGEETQYF.

For the CDR3, the DNA is TGTGCCAGCAGCCTCCAGGACAGTTTTTCCACTGAAGCTTTCTTT. It specifies CASSLQDSFSTEAFF. The chain joins TRBV7-9 to TRBJ1-1; a weak D match, TRBD1 (6 bases). Per the germline V gene, CDR1 is SEHNR and CDR2 is FQNEAQ (reference sequence). Trimming left V 5 bases short and J 4 bases short, with 17 bases between. This CDR3 is 15 amino acids long.

This chain joins TRBV7-9 and TRBJ1-2; 8 bases are shared with TRBD1. The CDR3 spans 15 residues. Germline CDR1 is SEHNR and CDR2 is FQNEAQ (reference sequence). The ends lost 5 bases at V and 3 bases at J; junction bases unmatched: 8. The CDR3 here is CASSNSDRADYGYTF. CDR3 in DNA: TGTGCCAGCAGCAATTCGGACAGGGCGGACTATGGCTACACCTTC.

The V gene is TRBV7-9, the J gene TRBJ2-5; TRBD2 agrees at 13 bases. Germline V gene sequence: CDR1 SEHNR, CDR2 FQNEAQ (reference sequence). Unmatched junction bases numbered 8, after V lost 5 bases and J lost 5 bases. This CDR3 has 16 amino acids. CDR3 residues: CASSPPGTSGTETQYF. The CDR3 coding sequence is TGTGCCAGCAGCCCCCCTGGGACTAGCGGGACGGAGACCCAGTACTTC.

The rearrangement links TRBV5-4 to TRBJ2-7; 8 bases are shared with TRBD2. In germline, CDR1 is SGHNT, CDR2 YYREEE (reference sequence). V lost 4 bases to trimming and J lost 2 bases; unmatched junction nucleotides: 8. This CDR3 region has 15 residues. Here the CDR3 reads CASSTPGLAAYEQYF. The DNA for the CDR3 is TGTGCCAGCAGCACTCCAGGACTAGCCGCCTACGAGCAGTACTTC.

This sequence joins TRBV10-2 and TRBJ2-7; D gene uncertain. The CDR3 contains 13 residues. V lost 4 bases to trimming and J lost 0 bases, with 7 bases between them. From germline, CDR1 is WSHSY and CDR2 SAAADI. DNA for the CDR3: TGCGCCAGCAGTGGGTACAACTCCTACGAGCAGTACTTC. Its translation is CASSGYNSYEQYF.

The chain links TRBV5-6 to TRBJ2-5; 7 bases match TRBD1. The last part of the DNA fits TRBJ2-7 better; the J call may be wrong. This CDR3 region has 15 residues. Germline values: CDR1 SGHDT, CDR2 YYEEEE. Here the CDR3 reads CASSLGQGLTYEQYF. Here the CDR3 DNA reads TGTGCCAGCAGCTTGGGACAGGGTCTAACCTACGAGCAGTACTTC.

V and J are TRBV5-4 and TRBJ2-5; 7 bases line up with TRBD2. This CDR3 region has 14 residues. Trimming removed 3 bases from V and 3 bases from J; junction bases left unmatched: 5. Germline CDR1 SGHNT, CDR2 YYREEE (reference sequence). DNA for the CDR3: TGTGCCAGCAGCTCCTTAGCGGGTAAAGAGACCCAGTACTTC. Translated, it gives CASSSLAGKETQYF.

The chain combines TRBV6-5 with TRBJ2-5; D gene uncertain. Between the trimmed V and J ends, which lost 2 bases and 5 bases, there was a span of 15 bases. This CDR3 has 15 amino acids. The germline gives CDR1 MNHEY, CDR2 SVGAGI. The CDR3 sequence is CASSYGPTGWETQYF. CDR3 coding DNA: TGTGCCAGCAGTTACGGCCCCACCGGGTGGGAGACCCAGTACTTC.

The V gene is TRBV5-5, the J gene TRBJ1-1; maybe TRBD1 (5 bases). CDR3 size: 14 residues. V was pared by 1 base and J by 3 bases, with 10 bases between. Germline assignment: CDR1 SGHKS and CDR2 YYEKEE (reference sequence). The CDR3 loop reads CASSLQGGDTEAFF. CDR3 in DNA: TGTGCCAGCAGCTTGCAAGGAGGGGACACTGAAGCTTTCTTT.

This chain joins TRBV30 and TRBJ1-6; D uncertain. Germline assignment: CDR1 GTSNPN and CDR2 SVGIG (reference sequence). Deletions cut 0 bases from V and 0 bases from J, with 12 bases between. The CDR3 contains 17 residues. CDR3: CAWSVGQPYSYNSPLHF. CDR3 DNA sequence: TGTGCCTGGAGTGTAGGTCAACCGTACTCCTATAATTCACCCCTCCACTTT.

The gene calls are TRBV29-1 and TRBJ2-6; perhaps TRBD2 as D (5 bases). The CDR3 extends over 15 amino acids. Germline V gene sequence: CDR1 SQVTM, CDR2 ANQGSEA. The V gene lost 7 bases and the J gene lost 4 bases, with 17 bases spanning the gap. CDR3: CSAFLSPGGANVLTF. The CDR3 coding sequence is TGCAGCGCTTTCCTATCCCCGGGGGGGGCCAACGTCCTGACTTTC.

The rearrangement uses TRBV6-5 and TRBJ2-5, with D uncertain. Per germline, CDR1 MNHEY and CDR2 SVGAGI. This CDR3 is 13 amino acids long. V was trimmed by 5 bases and J by 5 bases, leaving 12 bases between them. This chain's CDR3 is CASSRPLGETQYF. Written as DNA, the CDR3 is TGTGCCAGCAGTCGACCCCTTGGGGAGACCCAGTACTTC.

This clone was observed once. J is TRBJ2-5 and V is TRBV7-9; perhaps TRBD2 as D (6 bases). Germline V gene data show CDR1 as SEHNR and CDR2 as FQNEAQ (reference sequence). Between the trimmed V and J ends, which lost 1 base and 5 bases, there was a span of 11 bases. The CDR3 consists of 14 residues. The CDR3 region has the DNA TGTGCCAGCAGCTTAGTAGGAGGGTCGGAGACCCAGTACTTC. It encodes CASSLVGGSETQYF.

This sequence joins TRBV9 and TRBJ1-3, with D perhaps matching TRBD1 (6 bases). This CDR3 is built from 18 residues. V was clipped by 0 bases and J by 0 bases, with 16 bases between them. Germline V gene data show CDR1 as SGDLS and CDR2 as YYNGEE. CDR3 bases: TGTGCCAGCAGCGTAGCTGGACAGAGGGAGAGCTCTGGAAACACCATATATTTT. It is translated as CASSVAGQRESSGNTIYF.

This clone was counted a single time. This rearrangement joins TRBV7-9 to TRBJ2-5; a possible D gene is TRBD2 (6 bases). The germline V gene encodes CDR1 SEHNR and CDR2 FQNEAQ (reference sequence). The V end lost 2 bases, the J end lost 7 bases, and 8 bases lay between the germline ends. This CDR3 has 12 residues. CDR3 DNA sequence: TGTGCCAGCAGCTTATTGGGAGGGACCCAGTACTTC. Encoded protein: CASSLLGGTQYF.

This chain connects TRBV7-2 to TRBJ2-1; D is unclear. In germline, CDR1 is SGHTA, CDR2 FQGNSA. The CDR3 has 15 amino acids. Trimming shortened V by 3 bases and J by 7 bases, and 16 bases separated the two germline ends. Written as DNA, the CDR3 is TGTGCCAGCAGCTTGTTGAGCGTCCCAAGTAATGAGCAGTTCTTC. As protein: CASSLLSVPSNEQFF.

The chain links TRBV15 to TRBJ2-5; D unclear. V was trimmed by 4 bases and J by 2 bases, leaving 11 bases between them. The CDR3 runs to 14 residues. Germline V gives CDR1 LNHNV, CDR2 YYDKDF (reference sequence). In nucleotides, the CDR3 is TGTGCCACCAGCATTGGTGGGTTTCAAGAGACCCAGTACTTC. This translates into CATSIGGFQETQYF. The entire variable domain, with the rest obtained from reference TRBV15 and TRBJ2-5, is as follows: DAMVIQNPRYQVTQFGKPVTLSCSQTLNHNVMYWYQQKSSQAPKLLFHYYDKDFNNEADTPDNFQSRRPNTSFCFLDIRSPGLGDTAMYLCATSIGGFQETQYFGPGTRLLVL.

The V call is TRBV7-9, the J call TRBJ2-7; 13 bases fit TRBD2. Germline CDR1 and CDR2: SEHNR and FQNEAQ (reference sequence). Unmatched junction bases numbered 6, after V lost 5 bases and J lost 2 bases. This CDR3 has 16 residues. The CDR3 bases are TGTGCCAGCAGCCGGACTAGCGGGGGCCTGACCTACGAGCAGTACTTC. Translated, it gives CASSRTSGGLTYEQYF.

This clone has only one observation. The CDR3 sequence: CASSVRVFEQFF. DNA of the CDR3: TGTGCCAGCAGCGTAAGGGTGTTTGAGCAGTTCTTC. The genes are TRBV13 and TRBJ2-1; D remains ambiguous. Trimming cost V 5 bases and J 9 bases, with 11 bases left between them. Looked up from germline, CDR1 is PRHDT and CDR2 is FYEKMQ (reference sequence). There are 12 residues in the CDR3.